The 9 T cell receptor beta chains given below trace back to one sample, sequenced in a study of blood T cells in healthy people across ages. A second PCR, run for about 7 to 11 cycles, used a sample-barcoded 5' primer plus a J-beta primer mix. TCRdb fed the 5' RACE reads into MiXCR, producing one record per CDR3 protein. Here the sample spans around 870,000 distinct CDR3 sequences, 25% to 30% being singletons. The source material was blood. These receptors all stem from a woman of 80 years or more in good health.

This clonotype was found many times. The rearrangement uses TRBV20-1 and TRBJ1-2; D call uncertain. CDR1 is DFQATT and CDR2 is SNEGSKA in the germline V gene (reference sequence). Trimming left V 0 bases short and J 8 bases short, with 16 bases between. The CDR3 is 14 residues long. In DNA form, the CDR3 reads TGCAGTGCTAGAGAGCTGGGGAGGGAGGACGGCTACACCTTC. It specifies CSARELGREDGYTF.

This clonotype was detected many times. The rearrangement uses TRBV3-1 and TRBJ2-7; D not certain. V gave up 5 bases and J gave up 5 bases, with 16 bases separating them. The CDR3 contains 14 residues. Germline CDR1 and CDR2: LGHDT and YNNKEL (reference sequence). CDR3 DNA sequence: TGTGCCAGCAGCGCTCCGGCCAGGAAGCACGAGCAGTACTTC. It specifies CASSAPARKHEQYF.

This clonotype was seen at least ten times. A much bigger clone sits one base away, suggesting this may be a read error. CDR3 sequence (DNA): TGTGCCAGCAGTTTATATGGGGCCAACGTCCTGACTTTC. Its translation is CASSLYGANVLTF. This sequence joins TRBV27 and TRBJ2-6; D uncertain. Germline lookup yields CDR1 MNHEY and CDR2 SMNVEV (reference sequence). This CDR3 has 13 amino acids. Trimming took off 1 base at V and 3 bases at J, with 1 base between the two ends.

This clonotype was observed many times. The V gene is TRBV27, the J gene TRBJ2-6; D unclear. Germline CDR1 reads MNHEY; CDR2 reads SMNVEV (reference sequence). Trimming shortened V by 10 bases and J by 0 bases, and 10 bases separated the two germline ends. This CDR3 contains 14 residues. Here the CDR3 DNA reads TGTGCCACAGCTACCAACTCTGGGGCCAACGTCCTGACTTTC. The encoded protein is CATATNSGANVLTF.

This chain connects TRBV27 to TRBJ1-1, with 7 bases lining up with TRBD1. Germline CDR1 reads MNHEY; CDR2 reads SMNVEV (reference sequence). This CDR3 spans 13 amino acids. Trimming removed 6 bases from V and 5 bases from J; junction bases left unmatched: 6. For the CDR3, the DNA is TGTGCCAGCAGGCGCGGGACAGCGACTGAAGCTTTCTTT. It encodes CASRRGTATEAFF.

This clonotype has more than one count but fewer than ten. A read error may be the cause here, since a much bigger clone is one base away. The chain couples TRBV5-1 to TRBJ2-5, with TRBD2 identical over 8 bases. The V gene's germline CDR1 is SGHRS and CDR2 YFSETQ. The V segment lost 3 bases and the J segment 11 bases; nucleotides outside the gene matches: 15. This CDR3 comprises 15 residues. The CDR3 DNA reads TGCGCCAGCAGCTCCCTTGTCGGGGGGGTGAATGAGCAGTACTTC. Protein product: CASSSLVGGVNEQYF.

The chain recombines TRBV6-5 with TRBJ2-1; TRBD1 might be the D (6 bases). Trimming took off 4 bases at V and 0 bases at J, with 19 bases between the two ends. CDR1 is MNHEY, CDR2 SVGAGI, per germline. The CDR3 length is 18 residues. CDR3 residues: CASSSKAKDSSSYNEQFF. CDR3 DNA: TGTGCCAGCAGTTCTAAGGCTAAGGACAGCAGCTCCTACAATGAGCAGTTCTTC.

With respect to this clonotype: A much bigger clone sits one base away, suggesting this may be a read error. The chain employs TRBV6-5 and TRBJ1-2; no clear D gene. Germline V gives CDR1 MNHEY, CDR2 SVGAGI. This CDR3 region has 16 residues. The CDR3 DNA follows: TGTGCCGGCAGTTACGGTCCTCGGGGTTTTAACTATGGCTACACCTTC. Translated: CAGSYGPRGFNYGYTF.

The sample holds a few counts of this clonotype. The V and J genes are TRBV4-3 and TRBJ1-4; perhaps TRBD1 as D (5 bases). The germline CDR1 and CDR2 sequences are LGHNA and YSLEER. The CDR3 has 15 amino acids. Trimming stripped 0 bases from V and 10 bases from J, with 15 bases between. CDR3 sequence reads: CASSQDSRDRAKLFF. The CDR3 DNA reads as TGCGCCAGCAGCCAAGACTCTCGTGACAGAGCAAAACTGTTTTTT.